This T cell receptor beta chain was identified in a study of blood T cell repertoires in COVID-19. Profiling relied on immunoSEQ multiplex PCR, and the TCRdb table lists in-frame clones only, not all of them. The sample records just under 45,000 clones, around nine tenths being singletons. V was shortened by 10 bases and J by 0 bases, with 14 bases between the two germline ends. Germline lookup yields CDR1 MDHEN and CDR2 SYDVKM. This CDR3 is built from 14 residues. This clone has only one observation. This clonotype was obtained from a woman between 40 and 50 years old with acute or convalescent COVID-19. Source material: peripheral blood. The chain employs TRBV28 and TRBJ2-3; possible D gene TRBD2, 5 bases. The DNA for the CDR3 is TGTGCCACCAGCGGTTCGTTTAGCACAGATACGCAGTATTTT. It encodes CATSGSFSTDTQYF.